A single sample is the source of the 11 T cell receptor beta chains below, sequenced in a study of blood T cell repertoires in COVID-19. Generated by immunoSEQ multiplex PCR, the TCRdb table keeps only in-frame clones and is missing some. This table has 110,000 to 150,000 clones, about 89% appearing once. Input material: peripheral blood. The receptor source for this set is a man in his 60s with active or convalescent COVID-19.

This clone was recorded a few times. The rearrangement uses TRBV5-1 and TRBJ1-1, with D tentatively TRBD1 (5 bases). The CDR3 is made up of 12 amino acids. V lost 7 bases, J lost 5 bases, and 12 bases lay in between. CDR1 is SGHRS and CDR2 is YFSETQ in the germline V gene. The CDR3 nucleotides read TGCGCCAGCGTAGGGGATGGTACTGAAGCTTTCTTT. Translation: CASVGDGTEAFF.

This rearrangement joins TRBV5-1 to TRBJ1-6; D is undetermined. Germline values: CDR1 SGHRS, CDR2 YFSETQ. V was shortened by 2 bases and J by 8 bases, with 11 bases between the two germline ends. The CDR3 runs to 14 residues. CDR3 amino acids: CASSLATGDSPLHF. Here the CDR3 DNA reads TGCGCCAGCAGCTTAGCGACGGGAGATTCACCCCTCCACTTT. The full variable domain, in which reference TRBV5-1 and TRBJ1-6 provide the parts outside the CDR3, is KAGVTQTPRYLIKTRGQQVTLSCSPISGHRSVSWYQQTPGQGLQFLFEYFSETQRNKGNFPGRFSGRQFSNSRSEMNVSTLELGDSALYLCASSLATGDSPLHFGNGTRLTVT.

The rearrangement joins TRBV19 to TRBJ1-1; D gene uncertain. V gave up 2 bases and J gave up 7 bases, with 8 bases separating them. The germline CDR1 and CDR2 sequences are LNHDA and SQIVND (reference sequence). The CDR3 has 12 residues. The CDR3 nucleotides are TGTGCCAGTAGTATATCACAGATTGAAGCTTTCTTT. This codes for CASSISQIEAFF.

This sequence joins TRBV14 and TRBJ2-3, with D possibly matching TRBD2 (5 bases). The CDR3 loop spans 15 amino acids. Looked up from germline, CDR1 is SGHDN and CDR2 is FVKESK. V was pared by 1 base and J by 8 bases, with 16 bases between. The CDR3 DNA follows: TGTGCCAGCAGCCAAGGGAACAGCGGTACAACTACGCAGTATTTT. Its translation is CASSQGNSGTTTQYF.

The CDR3 protein is CATSESGVYNEQFF. CDR3 bases: TGTGCCACCAGTGAGTCAGGCGTATACAATGAGCAGTTCTTC. The chain carries TRBV24-1 and TRBJ2-1; no clear D gene. V was cut by 4 bases and J by 4 bases, with 10 bases left in between. This CDR3 region has 14 residues. CDR1 is KGHDR and CDR2 is SFDVKD in the germline V gene.

V and J are TRBV10-3 and TRBJ2-3; TRBD2 matches at 8 bases. The length of the CDR3 is 16 residues. The germline gives CDR1 ENHRY, CDR2 SYGVKD. J gave up 2 bases and V 4 bases, and 8 bases lay outside the gene matches. The CDR3 coding sequence is TGTGCCATCAGTGGTGGAAGTAGCGGGGACACAGATACGCAGTATTTT. Encoded protein: CAISGGSSGDTDTQYF.

This rearrangement joins TRBV7-6 to TRBJ2-3, with D possibly matching TRBD2 (7 bases). Germline V gene sequence: CDR1 SGHVS, CDR2 FNYEAQ. The CDR3 has 16 amino acids. V gave up 4 bases and J gave up 5 bases, with 19 bases separating them. This CDR3 reads CASSYEGGPDGDTQYF. CDR3 coding DNA: TGTGCCAGCAGCTACGAGGGGGGGCCTGATGGAGATACGCAGTATTTT.

V usage is TRBV7-9 and J usage is TRBJ2-3; TRBD1 agrees at 7 bases. Germline CDR1 is SEHNR and CDR2 is FQNEAQ (reference sequence). The CDR3 covers 15 residues. Germline trimming cut 1 base from V and 2 bases from J; bases unmatched to any gene: 3. The CDR3 DNA sequence: TGTGCCAGCAGCTTAGGACAGGGAAACACAGATACGCAGTATTTT. Its translation is CASSLGQGNTDTQYF.

The chain combines TRBV6-5 with TRBJ1-2; 8 nucleotides align to TRBD1. Germline assignment: CDR1 MNHEY and CDR2 SVGAGI. The CDR3 spans 14 residues. Germline trimming cut 2 bases from V and 5 bases from J; bases unmatched to any gene: 4. DNA of the CDR3: TGTGCCAGCAGTTACGCGGACAGGGCTTATGGCTACACCTTC. Translation gives CASSYADRAYGYTF.

The chain is built from TRBV30 and TRBJ2-6; possibly TRBD2 for D (6 bases). V lost 1 base, J lost 4 bases, and 8 bases lay in between. CDR3 size: 14 residues. CDR1 and CDR2 from the germline V gene are GTSNPN and SVGIG (reference sequence). CDR3 sequence: CAWSEGRGANVLTF. In nucleotides, the CDR3 is TGTGCCTGGAGTGAAGGGAGGGGGGCCAACGTCCTGACTTTC.

J is TRBJ1-1 and V is TRBV19; tentative D call: TRBD1 (6 bases). This CDR3 has 14 residues. V gave up 2 bases and J gave up 4 bases, with 11 bases separating them. Germline assignment: CDR1 LNHDA and CDR2 SQIVND (reference sequence). CDR3 nucleotides: TGTGCCAGTAGTATAAAGGGGGGGACCACTGAAGCTTTCTTT. Protein: CASSIKGGTTEAFF.